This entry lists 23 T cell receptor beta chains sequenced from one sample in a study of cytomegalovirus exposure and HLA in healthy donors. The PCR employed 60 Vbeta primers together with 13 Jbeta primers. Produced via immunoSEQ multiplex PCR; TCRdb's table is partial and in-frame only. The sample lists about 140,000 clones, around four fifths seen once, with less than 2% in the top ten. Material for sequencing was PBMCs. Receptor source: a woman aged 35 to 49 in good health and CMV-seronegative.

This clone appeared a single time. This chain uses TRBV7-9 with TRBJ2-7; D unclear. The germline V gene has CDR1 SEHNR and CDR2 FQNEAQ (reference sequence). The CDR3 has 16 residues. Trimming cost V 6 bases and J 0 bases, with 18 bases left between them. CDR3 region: CASSSLTSPSSYEQYF. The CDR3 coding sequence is TGTGCCAGCAGTTCCCTAACTTCACCGAGCTCCTACGAGCAGTACTTC.

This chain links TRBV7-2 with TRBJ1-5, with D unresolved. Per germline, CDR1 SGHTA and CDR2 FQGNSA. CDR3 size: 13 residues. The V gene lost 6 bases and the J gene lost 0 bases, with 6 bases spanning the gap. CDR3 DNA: TGTGCCAGCAGGATAGATAGCAATCAGCCCCAGCATTTT. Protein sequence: CASRIDSNQPQHF.

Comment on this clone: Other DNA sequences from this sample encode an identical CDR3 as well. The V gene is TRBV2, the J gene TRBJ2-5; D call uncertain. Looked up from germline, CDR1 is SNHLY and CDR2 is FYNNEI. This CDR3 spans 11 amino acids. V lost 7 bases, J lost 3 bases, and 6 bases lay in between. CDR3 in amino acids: CASTGEETQYF. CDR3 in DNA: TGTGCCAGCACGGGTGAAGAGACCCAGTACTTC.

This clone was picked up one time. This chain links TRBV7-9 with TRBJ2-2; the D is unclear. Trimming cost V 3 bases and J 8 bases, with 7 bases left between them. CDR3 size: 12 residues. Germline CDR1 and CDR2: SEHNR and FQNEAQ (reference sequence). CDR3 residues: CASSLKTGELFF. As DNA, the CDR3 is TGTGCCAGCAGCTTGAAGACAGGGGAGCTGTTTTTT.

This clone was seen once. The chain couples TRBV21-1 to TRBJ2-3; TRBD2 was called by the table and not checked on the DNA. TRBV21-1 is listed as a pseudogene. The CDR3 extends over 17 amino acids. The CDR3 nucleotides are TGTGCCAGCAGCAAAGTTAAGCGGGAGGGACCCACAGATACGCAGTATTTT. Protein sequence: CASSKVKREGPTDTQYF.

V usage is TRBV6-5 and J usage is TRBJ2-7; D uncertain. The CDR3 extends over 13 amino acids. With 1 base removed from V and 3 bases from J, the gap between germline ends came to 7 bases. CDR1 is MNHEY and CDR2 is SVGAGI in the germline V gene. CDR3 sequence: CASSYFRNYEQYF. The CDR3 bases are TGTGCCAGCAGTTACTTCAGAAACTACGAGCAGTACTTC.

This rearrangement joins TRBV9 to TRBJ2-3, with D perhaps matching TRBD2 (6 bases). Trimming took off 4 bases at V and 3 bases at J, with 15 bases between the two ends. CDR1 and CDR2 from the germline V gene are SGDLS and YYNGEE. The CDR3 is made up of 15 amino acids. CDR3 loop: CASSRSQAGTDTQYF. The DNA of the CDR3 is TGTGCCAGCAGCCGTAGCCAGGCGGGAACAGATACGCAGTATTTT.

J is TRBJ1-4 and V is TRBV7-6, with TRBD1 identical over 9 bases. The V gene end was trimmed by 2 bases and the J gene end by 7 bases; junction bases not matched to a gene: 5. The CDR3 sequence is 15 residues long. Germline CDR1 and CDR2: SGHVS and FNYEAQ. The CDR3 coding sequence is TGTGCCAGCAGCTTAACAGGGGGCTTCGTTGAAAAACTGTTTTTT. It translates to CASSLTGGFVEKLFF.

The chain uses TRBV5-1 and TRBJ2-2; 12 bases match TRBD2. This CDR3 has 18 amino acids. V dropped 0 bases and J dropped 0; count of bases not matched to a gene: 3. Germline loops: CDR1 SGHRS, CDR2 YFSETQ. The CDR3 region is CASSLAWTSGANTGELFF. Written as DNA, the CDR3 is TGCGCCAGCAGCTTGGCCTGGACTAGCGGGGCGAACACCGGGGAGCTGTTTTTT.

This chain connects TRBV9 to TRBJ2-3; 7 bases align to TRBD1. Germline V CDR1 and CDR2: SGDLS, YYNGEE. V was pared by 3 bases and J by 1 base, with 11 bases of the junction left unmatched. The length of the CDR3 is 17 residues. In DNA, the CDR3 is TGTGCCAGCAGCGACCCCCGAGCAGGGGGTCGCACAGATACGCAGTATTTT. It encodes CASSDPRAGGRTDTQYF.

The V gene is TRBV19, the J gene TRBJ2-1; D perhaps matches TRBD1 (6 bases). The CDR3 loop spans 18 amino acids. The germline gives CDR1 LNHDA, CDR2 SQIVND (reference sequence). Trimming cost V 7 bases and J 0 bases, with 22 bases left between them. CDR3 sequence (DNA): TGTGCCAGTATCAAGACGCAGGGGACCGAGAGCTCCTACAATGAGCAGTTCTTC. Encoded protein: CASIKTQGTESSYNEQFF.

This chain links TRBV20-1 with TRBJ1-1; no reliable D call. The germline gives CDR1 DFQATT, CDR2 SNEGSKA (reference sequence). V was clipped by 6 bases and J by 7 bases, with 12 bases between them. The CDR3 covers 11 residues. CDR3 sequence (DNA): TGCAGTGCCATAGGACTGTATGAAGCTTTCTTT. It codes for CSAIGLYEAFF.

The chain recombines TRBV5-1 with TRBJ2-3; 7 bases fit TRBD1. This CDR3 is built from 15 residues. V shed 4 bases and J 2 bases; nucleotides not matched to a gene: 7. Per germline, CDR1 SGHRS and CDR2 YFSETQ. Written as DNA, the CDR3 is TGCGCCAGCAGCCTGGGACAGACGACCACAGATACGCAGTATTTT. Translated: CASSLGQTTTDTQYF.

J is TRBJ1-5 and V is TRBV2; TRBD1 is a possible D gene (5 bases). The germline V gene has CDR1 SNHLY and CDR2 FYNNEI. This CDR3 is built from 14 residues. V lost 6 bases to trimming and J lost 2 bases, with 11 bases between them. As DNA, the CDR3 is TGTGCCAGCAGGGAGGGGATACGCAATCAGCCCCAGCATTTT. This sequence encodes CASREGIRNQPQHF.

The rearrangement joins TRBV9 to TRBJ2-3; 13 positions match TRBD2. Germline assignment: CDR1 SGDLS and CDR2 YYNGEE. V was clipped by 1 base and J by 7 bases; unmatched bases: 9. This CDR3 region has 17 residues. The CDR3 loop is CASSVLLGTSGINTQYF. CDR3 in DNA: TGTGCCAGCAGCGTATTACTCGGGACTAGCGGGATCAATACGCAGTATTTT.

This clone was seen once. For the CDR3, the DNA is TGTGCCAGCACCCCGGGTGGCGGTCACTATGGCTACACCTTC. Protein product: CASTPGGGHYGYTF. The V gene is TRBV5-4, the J gene TRBJ1-2, with unresolved D. This CDR3 region has 14 residues. CDR1 is SGHNT and CDR2 is YYREEE in the germline V gene (reference sequence). V lost 6 bases and J lost 3, with 15 bases in between.

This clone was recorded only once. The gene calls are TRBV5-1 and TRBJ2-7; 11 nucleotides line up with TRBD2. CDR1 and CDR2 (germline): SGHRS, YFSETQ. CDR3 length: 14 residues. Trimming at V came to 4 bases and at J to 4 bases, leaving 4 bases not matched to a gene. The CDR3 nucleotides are TGCGCCAGCAGCGGGACTAGCGGAAGTTACGAGCAGTACTTC. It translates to CASSGTSGSYEQYF.

CDR3 nucleotides: TGTGCCAGCAGTTTGGGCGGGACCTCCTACAATGAGCAGTTCTTC. It specifies CASSLGGTSYNEQFF. The chain uses TRBV28 and TRBJ2-1; D possibly corresponds to TRBD2 (6 bases). CDR1 and CDR2 from the germline V gene are MDHEN and SYDVKM. V dropped 3 bases and J dropped 0 bases, with 9 bases sitting between them. The CDR3 has 15 residues.

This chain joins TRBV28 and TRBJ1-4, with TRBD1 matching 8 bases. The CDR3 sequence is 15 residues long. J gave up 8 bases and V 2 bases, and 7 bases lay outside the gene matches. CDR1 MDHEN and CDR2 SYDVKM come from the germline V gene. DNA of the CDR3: TGTGCCAGCAGTTTAGACGCGACAGGGGACGAAAAACTGTTTTTT. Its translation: CASSLDATGDEKLFF. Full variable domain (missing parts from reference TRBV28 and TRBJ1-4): DVKVTQSSRYLVKRTGEKVFLECVQDMDHENMFWYRQDPGLGLRLIYFSYDVKMKEKGDIPEGYSVSREKKERFSLILESASTNQTSMYLCASSLDATGDEKLFFGSGTQLSVL.

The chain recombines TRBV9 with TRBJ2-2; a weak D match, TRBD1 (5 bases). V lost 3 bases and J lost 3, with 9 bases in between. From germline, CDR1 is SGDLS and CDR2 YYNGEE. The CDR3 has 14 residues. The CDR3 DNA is TGTGCCAGCAGCGACAGGCGATACACCGGGGAGCTGTTTTTT. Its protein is CASSDRRYTGELFF.

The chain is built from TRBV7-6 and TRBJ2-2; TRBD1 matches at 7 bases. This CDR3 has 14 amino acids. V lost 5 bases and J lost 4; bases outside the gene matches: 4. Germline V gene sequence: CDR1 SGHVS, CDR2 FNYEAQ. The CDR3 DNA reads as TGTGCCAGCAGCAAGACAGGGACCACCGGGGAGCTGTTTTTT. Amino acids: CASSKTGTTGELFF.

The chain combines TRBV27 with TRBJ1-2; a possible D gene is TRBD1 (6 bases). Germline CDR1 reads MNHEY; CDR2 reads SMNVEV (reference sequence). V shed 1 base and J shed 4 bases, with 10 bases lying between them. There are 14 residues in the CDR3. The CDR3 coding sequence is TGTGCCAGCAGTTTATACCAGGGGAGCTATGGCTACACCTTC. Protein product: CASSLYQGSYGYTF.

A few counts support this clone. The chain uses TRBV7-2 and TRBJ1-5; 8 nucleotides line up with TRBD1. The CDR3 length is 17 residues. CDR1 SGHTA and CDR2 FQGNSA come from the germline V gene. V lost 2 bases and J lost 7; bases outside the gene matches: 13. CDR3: CASSLWEAGGTGQPQHF. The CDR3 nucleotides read TGTGCCAGCAGCTTATGGGAGGCAGGGGGCACGGGGCAGCCCCAGCATTTT. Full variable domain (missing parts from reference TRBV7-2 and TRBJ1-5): GAGVSQSPSNKVTEKGKDVELRCDPISGHTALYWYRQSLGQGLEFLIYFQGNSAPDKSGLPSDRFSAERTGGSVSTLTIQRTQQEDSAVYLCASSLWEAGGTGQPQHFGDGTRLSIL.